Listed below are T cell receptor beta chains from one sample, sequenced in a study of OX40 agonist ivuxolimab in advanced cancers. Data came from immunoSEQ multiplex PCR; TCRdb stores just in-frame clones and leaves some out. This sample has fewer than 45,000 clones, with 82% found just once. This material consisted of CD4+ or CD8+ T cells sorted from blood, taken in a trial of the OX40 agonist ivuxolimab. All receptors derive from an adult with an advanced solid tumor such as melanoma, head and neck, liver or kidney cancer. Both conserved end residues are part of each CDR3. A D gene is named only where the DNA matches it firmly. Rows may omit the clone size; those that give it use once, few, many or a size class.

CDR3aa: CASSIGQGFSYGYTF; CDR3nt: TGTGCCAGTAGTATCGGACAGGGCTTTAGCTATGGCTACACCTTC; j_gene: TRBJ1-2; abundance: .; v_gene: TRBV19; d_gene: TRBD1
CDR3aa: CASSRTGLRINYNEQFF; CDR3nt: TGTGCCAGTAGTCGGACAGGGCTAAGAATAAACTACAATGAGCAGTTCTTC; j_gene: TRBJ2-1; abundance: .; v_gene: TRBV19; d_gene: TRBD1
CDR3aa: CASSQGGGFGREQFF; CDR3nt: TGTGCCAGCAGCCAAGGAGGGGGGTTTGGCCGTGAGCAGTTCTTC; j_gene: TRBJ2-1; abundance: .; v_gene: TRBV14; d_gene: .
CDR3aa: CSVQGGGRTEAFF; CDR3nt: TGCAGCGTTCAGGGAGGGGGAAGGACTGAAGCTTTCTTT; j_gene: TRBJ1-1; abundance: .; v_gene: TRBV29-1; d_gene: .
CDR3aa: CASSLAAGNTGELFF; CDR3nt: TGTGCCAGCAGCTTGGCCGCTGGGAACACCGGGGAGCTGTTTTTT; j_gene: TRBJ2-2; abundance: .; v_gene: TRBV5-4; d_gene: .
CDR3aa: CAWSPRGGSYSYEQYF; CDR3nt: TGTGCCTGGAGCCCCCGAGGAGGGTCATACTCCTACGAGCAGTACTTC; j_gene: TRBJ2-7; abundance: .; v_gene: TRBV30; d_gene: .
CDR3aa: CASQQGVRYEQYF; CDR3nt: TGTGCCAGTCAACAGGGGGTCAGGTACGAGCAGTACTTC; j_gene: TRBJ2-7; abundance: .; v_gene: TRBV6-5; d_gene: TRBD1
CDR3aa: CASSPTDQTTGNTIYF; CDR3nt: TGTGCCAGCAGCCCCACGGATCAAACGACCGGAAACACCATATATTTT; j_gene: TRBJ1-3; abundance: .; v_gene: TRBV5-6; d_gene: .
CDR3aa: CASSFGVGQGANRQPYEQYF; CDR3nt: TGTGCCAGCAGTTTTGGGGTGGGACAGGGGGCAAACAGGCAACCCTACGAGCAGTACTTC; j_gene: TRBJ2-7; abundance: .; v_gene: TRBV28; d_gene: TRBD1
CDR3aa: CASSPKVFRSPTEAFF; CDR3nt: TGTGCCAGCAGTCCTAAGGTATTTAGGTCACCCACTGAAGCTTTCTTT; j_gene: TRBJ1-1; abundance: few; v_gene: TRBV5-4; d_gene: .
CDR3aa: CASSAPGQGVYEQYF; CDR3nt: TGTGCCAGTAGTGCTCCGGGACAGGGTGTCTACGAGCAGTACTTC; j_gene: TRBJ2-7; abundance: .; v_gene: TRBV19; d_gene: TRBD1
CDR3aa: CAWDAGGLEQYF; CDR3nt: TGTGCCTGGGACGCGGGGGGGCTGGAGCAGTACTTC; j_gene: TRBJ2-7; abundance: .; v_gene: TRBV30; d_gene: TRBD2
CDR3aa: CASSSMLGGYNQPQHF; CDR3nt: TGTGCCAGCAGCTCGATGTTGGGGGGGTACAATCAGCCCCAGCATTTT; j_gene: TRBJ1-5; abundance: .; v_gene: TRBV5-6; d_gene: .
CDR3aa: CASSPTIQETQYF; CDR3nt: TGTGCCAGCAGTCCGACCATCCAAGAGACCCAGTACTTC; j_gene: TRBJ2-5; abundance: .; v_gene: TRBV6-1; d_gene: .
CDR3aa: CASTALWDSEKLFF; CDR3nt: TGTGCCAGCACCGCCCTGTGGGACAGCGAAAAACTGTTTTTT; j_gene: TRBJ1-4; abundance: .; v_gene: TRBV27; d_gene: TRBD1
CDR3aa: CASGLGTGGKAEQYF; CDR3nt: TGTGCCAGCGGCCTCGGGACAGGGGGAAAGGCCGAGCAGTACTTC; j_gene: TRBJ2-7; abundance: .; v_gene: TRBV7-9; d_gene: TRBD1
CDR3aa: CASSRIAGGADTQYF; CDR3nt: TGTGCCAGCAGCAGAATAGCGGGGGGTGCAGATACGCAGTATTTT; j_gene: TRBJ2-3; abundance: .; v_gene: TRBV7-3; d_gene: TRBD2
CDR3aa: CSVIGTAVDYGYTF; CDR3nt: TGCAGCGTAATCGGGACAGCCGTAGACTATGGCTACACCTTC; j_gene: TRBJ1-2; abundance: .; v_gene: TRBV29-1; d_gene: TRBD1
CDR3aa: CASSRGTGGDEKLFF; CDR3nt: TGTGCCAGCAGCCGCGGGACAGGGGGCGATGAAAAACTGTTTTTT; j_gene: TRBJ1-4; abundance: .; v_gene: TRBV4-2; d_gene: TRBD1
CDR3aa: CASSLRQGGDEAFF; CDR3nt: TGCGCCAGCAGCCTACGACAGGGAGGGGATGAAGCTTTCTTT; j_gene: TRBJ1-1; abundance: .; v_gene: TRBV5-1; d_gene: TRBD1
CDR3aa: CATQKKAGFGNTIYF; CDR3nt: TGTGCCACCCAAAAGAAGGCTGGTTTTGGAAACACCATATATTTT; j_gene: TRBJ1-3; abundance: .; v_gene: TRBV19; d_gene: .
CDR3aa: CASSQGIPGHGYEQYF; CDR3nt: TGTGCCAGCAGCCAAGGGATTCCGGGACACGGATACGAGCAGTACTTC; j_gene: TRBJ2-7; abundance: .; v_gene: TRBV4-2; d_gene: .
CDR3aa: CAWSFGGGNEKLFF; CDR3nt: TGTGCCTGGAGTTTTGGGGGAGGGAATGAAAAACTGTTTTTT; j_gene: TRBJ1-4; abundance: .; v_gene: TRBV30; d_gene: .
CDR3aa: CASSQVKLNRGSVQPQHF; CDR3nt: TGTGCCAGCAGCCAAGTGAAATTGAACAGGGGGTCGGTTCAGCCCCAGCATTTT; j_gene: TRBJ1-5; abundance: .; v_gene: TRBV14; d_gene: TRBD1
CDR3aa: CAWSPKYEQYF; CDR3nt: TGTGCCTGGAGTCCCAAGTACGAGCAGTACTTC; j_gene: TRBJ2-7; abundance: .; v_gene: TRBV30; d_gene: .
CDR3aa: CASSQTGTGSNSPLHF; CDR3nt: TGTGCCAGCAGCCAAACAGGGACAGGGAGTAATTCACCCCTCCACTTT; j_gene: TRBJ1-6; abundance: few; v_gene: TRBV4-2; d_gene: TRBD1
CDR3aa: CASSGQDTGTGELFF; CDR3nt: TGTGCCAGCAGCGGCCAGGACACTGGGACCGGGGAGCTGTTTTTT; j_gene: TRBJ2-2; abundance: .; v_gene: TRBV11-2; d_gene: .
CDR3aa: CASSFHRKETQYF; CDR3nt: TGTGCCAGCAGTTTTCACAGAAAAGAGACCCAGTACTTC; j_gene: TRBJ2-5; abundance: .; v_gene: TRBV28; d_gene: .
CDR3aa: CASSQAHLSNQPQHF; CDR3nt: TGCGCCAGCAGCCAAGCGCACCTTAGCAATCAGCCCCAGCATTTT; j_gene: TRBJ1-5; abundance: .; v_gene: TRBV4-1; d_gene: .
CDR3aa: CAWSVRSLGFGYTF; CDR3nt: TGTGCCTGGAGTGTACGGTCGTTAGGGTTTGGCTACACCTTC; j_gene: TRBJ1-2; abundance: .; v_gene: TRBV30; d_gene: .
CDR3aa: CASSLEGDRVRNTIYF; CDR3nt: TGCGCCAGCAGCTTGGAGGGGGACAGGGTGCGAAACACCATATATTTT; j_gene: TRBJ1-3; abundance: .; v_gene: TRBV5-1; d_gene: TRBD1
CDR3aa: CATEYEGGMFQETQYF; CDR3nt: TGTGCCACCGAGTATGAGGGTGGGATGTTCCAAGAGACCCAGTACTTC; j_gene: TRBJ2-5; abundance: .; v_gene: TRBV6-6; d_gene: .
CDR3aa: CASSFKLADQKDTQYF; CDR3nt: TGTGCCAGCAGCTTCAAACTAGCGGACCAAAAAGATACGCAGTATTTT; j_gene: TRBJ2-3; abundance: .; v_gene: TRBV5-4; d_gene: TRBD2
CDR3aa: CASSPPSTDTQYF; CDR3nt: TGTGCCAGCTCACCACCTAGCACAGATACGCAGTATTTT; j_gene: TRBJ2-3; abundance: .; v_gene: TRBV18; d_gene: .
CDR3aa: CASSFPGQPGQPQHF; CDR3nt: TGTGCCAGCAGTTTCCCGGGTCAGCCGGGTCAGCCCCAGCATTTT; j_gene: TRBJ1-5; abundance: .; v_gene: TRBV28; d_gene: .
CDR3aa: CASSSHQTGYNSPLHF; CDR3nt: TGTGCCAGCAGTAGCCATCAGACGGGCTATAATTCACCCCTCCACTTT; j_gene: TRBJ1-6; abundance: .; v_gene: TRBV7-2; d_gene: .
CDR3aa: CASSLGQIQETQYF; CDR3nt: TGTGCCAGCAGCCTTGGACAAATCCAAGAGACCCAGTACTTC; j_gene: TRBJ2-5; abundance: .; v_gene: TRBV7-9; d_gene: .
CDR3aa: CASSPKYEQYF; CDR3nt: TGTGCCAGCAGCCCAAAGTACGAGCAGTACTTC; j_gene: TRBJ2-7; abundance: .; v_gene: TRBV7-9; d_gene: .
CDR3aa: CSVQWGQHSNQPQHF; CDR3nt: TGCAGCGTTCAATGGGGACAACATAGCAATCAGCCCCAGCATTTT; j_gene: TRBJ1-5; abundance: .; v_gene: TRBV29-1; d_gene: .
CDR3aa: CASSQLTTGEQYF; CDR3nt: TGCGCCAGCAGCCAATTGACGACGGGCGAGCAGTACTTC; j_gene: TRBJ2-7; abundance: .; v_gene: TRBV4-1; d_gene: .
CDR3aa: CASSLETGIGHGYTF; CDR3nt: TGTGCCAGCAGCTTAGAGACAGGGATAGGTCATGGCTACACCTTC; j_gene: TRBJ1-2; abundance: .; v_gene: TRBV7-9; d_gene: TRBD1
CDR3aa: CASKFSGDNEQFF; CDR3nt: TGTGCCAGTAAGTTTAGCGGGGACAATGAGCAGTTCTTC; j_gene: TRBJ2-1; abundance: .; v_gene: TRBV19; d_gene: TRBD2
CDR3aa: CAISQSGAGGGGNIQYF; CDR3nt: TGTGCCATCAGCCAGTCGGGGGCAGGGGGCGGGGGAAACATTCAGTACTTC; j_gene: TRBJ2-4; abundance: .; v_gene: TRBV10-3; d_gene: .
CDR3aa: CASSRTGTGRSGYTF; CDR3nt: TGTGCCAGCAGTCGAACCGGGACAGGGAGAAGTGGCTACACCTTC; j_gene: TRBJ1-2; abundance: .; v_gene: TRBV25-1; d_gene: TRBD1
CDR3aa: CASRRGQQDNEQFF; CDR3nt: TGTGCCAGCAGGAGAGGACAGCAGGACAATGAGCAGTTCTTC; j_gene: TRBJ2-1; abundance: .; v_gene: TRBV6-1; d_gene: .
CDR3aa: CASSLMGESVQSIQYF; CDR3nt: TGTGCCAGCAGCTTGATGGGGGAATCGGTTCAAAGCATTCAGTACTTC; j_gene: TRBJ2-4; abundance: .; v_gene: TRBV7-8; d_gene: .
CDR3aa: CASRLTGGVVGNTIYF; CDR3nt: TGTGCCAGCAGACTGACAGGGGGCGTGGTTGGAAACACCATATATTTT; j_gene: TRBJ1-3; abundance: .; v_gene: TRBV7-9; d_gene: TRBD1
CDR3aa: CASSLRGSGTYEQYF; CDR3nt: TGTGCCAGCAGCTTGCGGGGGTCGGGTACCTACGAGCAGTACTTC; j_gene: TRBJ2-7; abundance: few; v_gene: TRBV5-6; d_gene: .
CDR3aa: CASSFEAGRSEQFF; CDR3nt: TGTGCCAGCAGCTTTGAAGCGGGGAGGAGTGAGCAGTTCTTC; j_gene: TRBJ2-1; abundance: once; v_gene: TRBV11-3; d_gene: TRBD2
CDR3aa: CASSLGLNQPQHF; CDR3nt: TGTGCCAGCAGCTTAGGGCTCAATCAGCCCCAGCATTTT; j_gene: TRBJ1-5; abundance: .; v_gene: TRBV11-2; d_gene: .
CDR3aa: CASSLAGRGRTNEKLFF; CDR3nt: TGTGCCAGCAGCTTAGCGGGCAGGGGTAGAACTAATGAAAAACTGTTTTTT; j_gene: TRBJ1-4; abundance: .; v_gene: TRBV7-9; d_gene: .
CDR3aa: CAWRGGEGQPQHF; CDR3nt: TGTGCCTGGCGGGGCGGTGAGGGACAGCCCCAGCATTTT; j_gene: TRBJ1-5; abundance: once; v_gene: TRBV30; d_gene: .